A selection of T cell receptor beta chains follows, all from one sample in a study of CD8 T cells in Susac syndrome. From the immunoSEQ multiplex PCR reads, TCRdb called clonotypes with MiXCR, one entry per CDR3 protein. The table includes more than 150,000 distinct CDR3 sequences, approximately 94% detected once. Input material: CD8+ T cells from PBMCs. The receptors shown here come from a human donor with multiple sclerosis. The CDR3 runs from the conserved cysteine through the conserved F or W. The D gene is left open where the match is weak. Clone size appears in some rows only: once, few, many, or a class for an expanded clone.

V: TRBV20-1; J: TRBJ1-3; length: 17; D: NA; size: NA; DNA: TGCAGTGCCCCCCGGCGGGGAGATAGTCCCTCTGGAAACACCATATATTTT; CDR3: CSAPRRGDSPSGNTIYF
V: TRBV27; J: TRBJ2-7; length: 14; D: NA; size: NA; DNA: TGTGCCAGCAGTCTAACAGGGTACTCCTACGAGCAGTACTTC; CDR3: CASSLTGYSYEQYF
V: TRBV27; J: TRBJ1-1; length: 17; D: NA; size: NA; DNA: TGTGCCAGCAGTTTATGGTCGGGGTTTAGGATGAACACTGAAGCTTTCTTT; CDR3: CASSLWSGFRMNTEAFF
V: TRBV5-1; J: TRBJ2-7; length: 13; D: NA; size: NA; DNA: TGCGCCAGCAGCTTGGATAGGGATGAGGAGCAGTACTTC; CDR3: CASSLDRDEEQYF
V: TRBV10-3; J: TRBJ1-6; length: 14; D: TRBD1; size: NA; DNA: TGTGCCATCACAGGGGGTACCTATAATTCACCCTTCCACTTT; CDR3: CAITGGTYNSPFHF
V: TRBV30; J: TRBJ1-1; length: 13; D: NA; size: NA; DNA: TGTGCCTGGAGTGTAGGCGGAACGACTGAAGCTTTCTTT; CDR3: CAWSVGGTTEAFF
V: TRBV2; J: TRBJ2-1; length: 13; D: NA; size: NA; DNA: TGTGCCAGCAGAACTCCTTGGGCCAATGAGCAGTTCTTC; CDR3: CASRTPWANEQFF
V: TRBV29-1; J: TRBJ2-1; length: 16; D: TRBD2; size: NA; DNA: TGCAGCGTTCATCGCCTAGCGGGGGGGCCGGGCAATGAGCAGTTCTTC; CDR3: CSVHRLAGGPGNEQFF
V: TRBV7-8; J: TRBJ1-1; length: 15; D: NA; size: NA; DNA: TGTGCCAGCAGCTTAGGAAGGGGGTCGAACACTGAAGCTTTCTTT; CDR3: CASSLGRGSNTEAFF
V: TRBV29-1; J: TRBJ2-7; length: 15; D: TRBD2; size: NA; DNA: TGCAGCGTTGAGGGGCGGCGGGGGGGTACCTACGAGCAGTACTTC; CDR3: CSVEGRRGGTYEQYF
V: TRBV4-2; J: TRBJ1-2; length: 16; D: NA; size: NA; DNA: TGTGCCAGCAGCCAAGATTCCCATAATATGTGGGGTGGCTACACCTTC; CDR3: CASSQDSHNMWGGYTF
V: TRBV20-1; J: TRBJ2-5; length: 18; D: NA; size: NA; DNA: TGCAGTGCTAGAGAGCCCTCCAGGTCGCGGGGGCTTTGGGAGACCCAGTACTTC; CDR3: CSAREPSRSRGLWETQYF
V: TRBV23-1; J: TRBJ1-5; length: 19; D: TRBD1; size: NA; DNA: TGCGCCAGCAGTCAAATCCCGCAAACGAGGAACAGGGGCGGTCAGCCCCAGCATTTT; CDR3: CASSQIPQTRNRGGQPQHF
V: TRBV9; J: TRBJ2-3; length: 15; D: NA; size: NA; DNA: TGTGCCAGCAGCGTAGGAGGGGAGGGCACAGATACGCAGTATTTT; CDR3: CASSVGGEGTDTQYF
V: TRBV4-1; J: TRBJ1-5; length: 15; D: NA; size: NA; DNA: TGCGCCAGCAGCCAAGGTGTAAATAGCAATCAGCCCCAGCATTTT; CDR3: CASSQGVNSNQPQHF
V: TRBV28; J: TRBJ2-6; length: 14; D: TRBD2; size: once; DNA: TGTGCCAGCAGTACCCCCGAGGGGAGCGGGATTCTGACTTTC; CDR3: CASSTPEGSGILTF
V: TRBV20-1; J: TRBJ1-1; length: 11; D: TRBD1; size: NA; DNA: TGCAGTGCCGGGACAGGTAATGAAGCTTTCTTT; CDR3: CSAGTGNEAFF
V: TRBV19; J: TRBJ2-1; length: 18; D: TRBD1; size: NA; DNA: TGTGCCAGTAGTATAGATGTGACGGGACAGGATTTCTACAATGAGCAGTTCTTC; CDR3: CASSIDVTGQDFYNEQFF
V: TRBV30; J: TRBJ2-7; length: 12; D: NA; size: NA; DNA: TGTGCCTGGAGTCAGGGTCGGTACGAGCAGTACTTC; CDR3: CAWSQGRYEQYF
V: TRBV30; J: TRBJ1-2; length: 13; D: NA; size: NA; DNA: TGTGCTAAGAACAGGGAGTTCCTCTATGGCTACACCTTC; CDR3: CAKNREFLYGYTF
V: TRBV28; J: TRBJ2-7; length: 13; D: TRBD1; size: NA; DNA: TGTGCCAGCAACATCGGACAGGGCTACGAGCAGTACTTC; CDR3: CASNIGQGYEQYF
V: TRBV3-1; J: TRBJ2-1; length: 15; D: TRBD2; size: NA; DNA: TGTGCCAGCAGCCAGACTAGCGCATTCTACAATGAGCAGTTCTTC; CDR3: CASSQTSAFYNEQFF
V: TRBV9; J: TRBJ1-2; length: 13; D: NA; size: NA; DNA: TGTGCCAGCAATTCCGGCCCCGTAGGCGGCTACACCTTC; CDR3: CASNSGPVGGYTF
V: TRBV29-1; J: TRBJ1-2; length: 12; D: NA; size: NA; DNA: TGCAGCGTTGAACTTCGGAGGGATGGCTACACCTTC; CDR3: CSVELRRDGYTF
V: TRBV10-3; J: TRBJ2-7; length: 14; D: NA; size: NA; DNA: TGTGCCATCAGTGATAGTGGCAGCCTCTACGAGCAGTACTTC; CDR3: CAISDSGSLYEQYF
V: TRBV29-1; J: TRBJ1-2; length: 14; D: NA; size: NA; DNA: TGCAGCGTTTACAAGCAGGGGAGTCCCCTTGGCTACACCTTC; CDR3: CSVYKQGSPLGYTF
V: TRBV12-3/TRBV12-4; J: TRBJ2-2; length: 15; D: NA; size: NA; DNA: TGTGCCAGCAGTTCCCATGGCGGGAACACCGGGGAGCTGTTTTTT; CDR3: CASSSHGGNTGELFF
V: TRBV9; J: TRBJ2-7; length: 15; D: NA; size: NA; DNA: TGTGCCAGCAGCGTAGCCGGAGGGCCCACCTACGAGCAGTACTTC; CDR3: CASSVAGGPTYEQYF
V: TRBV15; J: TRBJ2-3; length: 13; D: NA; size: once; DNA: TGTGCCACCAGCAGAGATGGGGCAGATACGCAGTATTTT; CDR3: CATSRDGADTQYF
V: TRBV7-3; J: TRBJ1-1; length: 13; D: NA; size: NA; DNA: TGTGCCAGCAGCGCCTTAGGGGGGACTGAAGCTTTCTTT; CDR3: CASSALGGTEAFF
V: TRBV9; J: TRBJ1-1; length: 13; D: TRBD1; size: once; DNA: TGTGCCAGCAGCGTAGGGTACAGGGGGCAGGCTTTCTTT; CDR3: CASSVGYRGQAFF
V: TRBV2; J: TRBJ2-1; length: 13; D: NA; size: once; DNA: TGTGCCAGCAGTGAGGGCAGGCCCCATGAGCAGTTCTTC; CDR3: CASSEGRPHEQFF
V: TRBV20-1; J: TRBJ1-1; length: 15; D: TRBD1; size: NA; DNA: TGCAGTGCTATAATACTTCGGACAGGGACCACTGAAGCTTTCTTT; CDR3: CSAIILRTGTTEAFF
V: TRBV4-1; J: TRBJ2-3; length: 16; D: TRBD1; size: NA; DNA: TGCGCCAGCAGCCAAGGACAGGGAACTAGCACAGATACGCAGTATTTT; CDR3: CASSQGQGTSTDTQYF
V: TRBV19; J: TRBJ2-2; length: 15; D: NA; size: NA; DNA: TGTGCCAGTAGGCCGAACAGGGTTAAGCCCGGGGAGCTGTTTTTT; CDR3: CASRPNRVKPGELFF
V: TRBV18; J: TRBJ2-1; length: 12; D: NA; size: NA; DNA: TGTGCCAGCTCACTTTCACGGGATGAGCAGTTCTTC; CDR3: CASSLSRDEQFF
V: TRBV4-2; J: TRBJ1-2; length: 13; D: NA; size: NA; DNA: TGTGCCAGCAGCCAAGGACCAGGGTTTGGCTACACCTTC; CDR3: CASSQGPGFGYTF
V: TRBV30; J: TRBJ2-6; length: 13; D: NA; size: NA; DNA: TGTGCCTGGAGTGTTGCGGGGGCCAACGTCCTGACTTTC; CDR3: CAWSVAGANVLTF
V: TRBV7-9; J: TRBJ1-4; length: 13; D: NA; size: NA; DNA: TGTGCCAGCAGAAAGGGACGAGATGAAAAACTGTTTTTT; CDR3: CASRKGRDEKLFF
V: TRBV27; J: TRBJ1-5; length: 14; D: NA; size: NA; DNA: TGTGCCAGCAGTTGGGGGGGGGACAATCAGCCCCAGCATTTT; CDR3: CASSWGGDNQPQHF
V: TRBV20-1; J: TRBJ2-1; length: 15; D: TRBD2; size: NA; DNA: TGCAGTGCTAGCCAGCGGGGGGGACCCTACAATGAGCAGTTCTTC; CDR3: CSASQRGGPYNEQFF
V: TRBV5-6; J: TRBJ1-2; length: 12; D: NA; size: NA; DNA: TGTGCCAGCAGCCCCGGGGGGAATGGCTACACCTTC; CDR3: CASSPGGNGYTF
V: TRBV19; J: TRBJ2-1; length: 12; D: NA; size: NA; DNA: TGTGCCAGTAGTGATGCCGGGACAGAGCAGTTCTTC; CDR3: CASSDAGTEQFF
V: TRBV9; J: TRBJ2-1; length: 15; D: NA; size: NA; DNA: TGTGCCAGCAGCGTAGCAAAGGCCTCCTACAATGAGCAGTTCTTC; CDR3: CASSVAKASYNEQFF
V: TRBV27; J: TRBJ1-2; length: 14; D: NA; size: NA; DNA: TGTGCCAGCAGCCCGGGAGGGGCCGACTATGGCTACACCTTC; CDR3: CASSPGGADYGYTF
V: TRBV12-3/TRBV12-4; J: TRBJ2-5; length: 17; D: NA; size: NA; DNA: TGTGCCAGCAGTTTAGCGCCGGGAACGAAGAGAGTGAAGACCCAGTACTTC; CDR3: CASSLAPGTKRVKTQYF
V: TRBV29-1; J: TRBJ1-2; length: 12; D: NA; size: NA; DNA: TGCAGCGTCCCGGACACTAACTATGGCTACACCTTC; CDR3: CSVPDTNYGYTF
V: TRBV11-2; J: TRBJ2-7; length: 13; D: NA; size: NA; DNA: TGTGCCAGCAGCTTAGAGGATTGGGGCGAGCAGTACTTC; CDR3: CASSLEDWGEQYF
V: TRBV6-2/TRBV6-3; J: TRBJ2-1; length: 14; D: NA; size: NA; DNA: TGTGCCAGCAGTAAGCTTAGCTCCTACAATGAGCAGTTCTTC; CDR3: CASSKLSSYNEQFF